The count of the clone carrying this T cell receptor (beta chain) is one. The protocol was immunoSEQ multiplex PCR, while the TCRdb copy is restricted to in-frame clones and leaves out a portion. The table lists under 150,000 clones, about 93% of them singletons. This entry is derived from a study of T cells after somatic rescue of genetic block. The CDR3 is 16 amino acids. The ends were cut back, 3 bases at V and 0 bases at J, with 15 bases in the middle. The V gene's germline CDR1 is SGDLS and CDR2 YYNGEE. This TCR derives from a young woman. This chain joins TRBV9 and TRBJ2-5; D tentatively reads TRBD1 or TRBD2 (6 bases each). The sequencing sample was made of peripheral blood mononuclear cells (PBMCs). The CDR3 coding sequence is TGTGCCAGCAGCGGCTTCTGGGGGGACAACCAAGAGACCCAGTACTTC. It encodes CASSGFWGDNQETQYF.